The present T cell receptor beta chain was sequenced within a study of blood T cell repertoires in COVID-19 (TCRdb year 2020). Study-level background: Samples covering the acute and convalescent phases of COVID-19 were provided by collaborators in the United States, Italy and Spain. The repertoires were released in a freely available public database intended as a resource for research on the immune response to SARS-CoV-2. The samples were drawn from two sources: the first 160 participants of the ongoing ImmuneRACE study, and 1,254 subjects contributed by 6 global collaborators. The sample metadata nearly always contained a de-identified subject ID, COVID-19 status, age in years and sex. The prospective study material was composed of cDNA or gDNA derived from T cells, B-cell-depleted T cells, or PBMCs. Deeply sampled blood TCRbeta repertoires from subjects exposed to, actively infected with, or recovered from COVID-19 were included in the dataset. Where HLA class I and class II types were available, the types were taken from metadata supplied by the sample provider, not from assay-based typing.

TCRbeta CDR3 regions were amplified from genomic DNA by means of the immunoSEQ Assay, a bias-controlled multiplex PCR. Under the source paper's analysis protocol: The number of nucleated cells in each sample was estimated by amplification of reference gene primers within the assay. To quantify the absolute abundance of each unique TCRbeta CDR3 rearrangement, sequence reads were collapsed and filtered. For each sample, productive Simpson clonality was calculated by taking the square root of Simpson's diversity index across productive rearrangements. The clones in this table, taken by TCRdb from immuneACCESS, are in-frame only. Not every clone is retained; where verified, under half of the shortfall comes from an unresolved V gene, and the cause of the rest is unknown. The DNA was the basis for D and trimming; V, J and clone size are from that table. In all, the sample holds roughly 90,000 clones, and 87% of those were seen once. Of the sample, approximately 1% is held by the ten largest clones.

CDR1 and CDR2, per the germline V gene, are SGHTA and FQGTGA. Taken from cysteine to phenylalanine, the CDR3 has 15 residues. The entry retains the CDR3 DNA only, 45 bases that are in frame from base 1. V loses 9 bases, J loses 0 bases, and the germline ends lie 14 bases apart. What the research found in general, with its limitations: The quantity of clinical and demographic metadata differed by source and by participant and was supplied without curation.

Each collaborating institution followed its own protocols to collect whole blood in K2EDTA tubes. For TCRbeta analysis, collaborators shipped samples as frozen whole blood, isolated PBMCs, or DNA extracted from either of those sample types. Comments on this clone: No cognate antigen has been identified for it. No much larger clonotype is one base removed from it; base qualities were not supplied.

Sequencing input: peripheral blood. The sequence joins TRBV7-3 to TRBJ2-2; TRBD2 might be the D gene, on 6 matching bases. This clonotype originated in a human donor in a cohort sampled during active COVID-19. The DNA is TGTGCCAGTAGGTGGGGAGGACCGAACACCGGGGAGCTGTTTTTT. It translates to CASRWGGPNTGELFF.